Listed below are T cell receptor beta chains from one sample, sequenced in a study of blood T cell repertoires in COVID-19. Sequencing was performed with immunoSEQ multiplex PCR; in TCRdb, only in-frame clones are kept and a portion is missing. Seen here are roughly 80,000 clones, more than 90% observed once, and the top ten hold roughly 15%. Material for sequencing was peripheral blood. These receptor sequences come from a woman older than 75 with active or convalescent COVID-19. The CDR3 runs from the conserved cysteine through the conserved F or W. A D gene is named only where the DNA matches it firmly. Clone sizes are given selectively: once, few, many, or a class where the clone is expanded.

>TRBJ2-1|.|.|TRBV6-5
TGTGCCAGCAGTTATGATGTCCGGACAACCTACAATGAGCAGTTCTTC
CASSYDVRTTYNEQFF
>TRBJ2-1|.|.|TRBV18
TGTGCCAGCTCACCTGGGGCAGGGAAAGGCAATGAGCAGTTCTTC
CASSPGAGKGNEQFF
>TRBJ2-7|.|.|TRBV18
TGTGCCAGCTCACCACCGCGGGCTACCTACGAGCAGTACTTC
CASSPPRATYEQYF
>TRBJ1-2|once|TRBD1|TRBV7-2
TGTGCCAGCAGCTTCTACTGGGACAGCGGAGAAGGCTACACCTTC
CASSFYWDSGEGYTF
>TRBJ2-7|.|TRBD2|TRBV9
TGTGCCAGCAGCGTAGAAGCTAGCGGTTCCTACGAGCAGTACTTC
CASSVEASGSYEQYF
>TRBJ1-1|.|.|TRBV11-1
TGTGCCAGCAGCCCACGACAGACTTTAAACACTGAAGCTTTCTTT
CASSPRQTLNTEAFF
>TRBJ1-1|.|TRBD1|TRBV11-2
TGTGCCAGCAGCTTAGTCCAGGGGGCCGGTGAAGCTTTCTTT
CASSLVQGAGEAFF
>TRBJ1-2|.|.|TRBV7-2
TGTGCCAGCAGCTTAGCTCAGGGTCGGGGGGACGCCTATGGCTACACCTTC
CASSLAQGRGDAYGYTF
>TRBJ2-1|.|.|TRBV10-3
TGTGCCATCAGTGAACGGAGTACCCCCTACAATGAGCAGTTCTTC
CAISERSTPYNEQFF
>TRBJ2-2|.|TRBD2|TRBV7-9
TGTGCCAGCAGTCTTGCGGGGGGTGTTCCCGGGGAGCTGTTTTTT
CASSLAGGVPGELFF
>TRBJ1-1|.|TRBD1|TRBV4-3
TGCGCCAGCAGCCAAGGTATGACGGGACAGACCCAAGCTTTCTTT
CASSQGMTGQTQAFF
>TRBJ2-7|.|.|TRBV7-2
TGTGCCAGCAGCTTTCAGGGCCCCTACGAGCAGTACTTC
CASSFQGPYEQYF
>TRBJ2-1|.|.|TRBV6-2/TRBV6-3
TGTGCCAGCAGTTACTCGGGGCAATACAATGAGCAGTTCTTC
CASSYSGQYNEQFF
>TRBJ2-1|.|.|TRBV6-5
TGTGCCAGCAGCCACCACAGCAATGAGCAGTTCTTC
CASSHHSNEQFF
>TRBJ2-7|.|.|TRBV2
TGTGCCAGCAGTGGGGGGGAATGGGCGCAGTACTTC
CASSGGEWAQYF
>TRBJ1-4|.|.|TRBV4-3
TGCGCCAGCAGCCAAGATATGGGGCGGATTAATGAAAAACTGTTTTTT
CASSQDMGRINEKLFF
>TRBJ1-3|.|.|TRBV4-3
TGCGCCAGCAGCCAAGACCGAGGACCGACAGGCCTTAGAAACACCATATATTTT
CASSQDRGPTGLRNTIYF
>TRBJ1-1|.|.|TRBV19
TGTGCCAGTAGTATAACCGGGACTGTGAACACTGAAGCTTTCTTT
CASSITGTVNTEAFF
>TRBJ1-3|once|TRBD1|TRBV3-1/TRBV3-2
TGTGCCAGCAGCCCCCACAGGGGCGTGGGAAACACCATATATTTT
CASSPHRGVGNTIYF
>TRBJ2-7|.|TRBD1|TRBV3-1/TRBV3-2
TGTGCCAGCAGCCAGGGACAGGGGGGCTGGAAGCAGTACTTC
CASSQGQGGWKQYF
>TRBJ2-1|.|.|TRBV7-3
TGTGCCAGCAGCCTAGGGGGAATCAATGAGCAGTTCTTC
CASSLGGINEQFF
>TRBJ1-4|.|.|TRBV19
TGTGCCAGTAGTATCTTTGGCCACCCGAATGATGAAAAACTGTTTTTT
CASSIFGHPNDEKLFF
>TRBJ1-6|.|.|TRBV7-2
TGTGCCAGCAGCCTCACGACAGTAAATTATTCACCCCTCCACTTT
CASSLTTVNYSPLHF
>TRBJ1-4|.|TRBD1|TRBV6-6
TGTGCCAGCCAGACGGCACAGGGGGGAGATGAAAAACTGTTTTTT
CASQTAQGGDEKLFF
>TRBJ2-3|.|.|TRBV9
TGTGCCAGCAGCGAAAGACAGACAAGCACAGATACGCAGTATTTT
CASSERQTSTDTQYF
>TRBJ1-4|.|TRBD1|TRBV7-6
TGTGCCAGCAGCTCAGACCCCATGACAGGGGATGGGGAAAAACTGTTTTTT
CASSSDPMTGDGEKLFF
>TRBJ1-6|.|.|TRBV27
TGTGCCAGCAGTTACACAGGACCCAGCAATTCACCCCTCCACTTT
CASSYTGPSNSPLHF
>TRBJ1-5|.|TRBD1|TRBV27
TGTGCCAGCAGACTGACAGGGCACAATCAGCCCCAGCATTTT
CASRLTGHNQPQHF
>TRBJ1-3|.|.|TRBV11-2
TGTGCCAGCAGCTTAAACACAGCCTCCCCCCTTGGAAACACCATATATTTT
CASSLNTASPLGNTIYF
>TRBJ1-5|.|.|TRBV19
TGTGCCAGTAGTATTTTGCAGGGGAGCAATCAGCCCCAGCATTTT
CASSILQGSNQPQHF
>TRBJ1-6|.|.|TRBV14
TGTGCCAGCAGCCCCAAAAGCGTGTATAATTCACCCCTCCACTTT
CASSPKSVYNSPLHF
>TRBJ1-1|.|TRBD1|TRBV5-4
TGTGCCAGCAGCTTGGGGGGGACAGGCGGCACTGAAGCTTTCTTT
CASSLGGTGGTEAFF
>TRBJ2-1|.|.|TRBV7-9
TGTGCCAGCAGCCTATCGATTGCTACCTACAATGAGCAGTTCTTC
CASSLSIATYNEQFF
>TRBJ1-2|.|.|TRBV7-9
TGTGCCAGCAGCCTCCTGCTTGGTACAGGACCTATAGATGGCTACACCTTC
CASSLLLGTGPIDGYTF
>TRBJ1-3|.|.|TRBV27
TGTGCCAGCCGAGGGAACTCTGGAAACACCATATATTTT
CASRGNSGNTIYF
>TRBJ1-5|few|TRBD1|TRBV18
TGTGCCAGCTCGCACGGGACAGACCATCAGCCCCAGCATTTT
CASSHGTDHQPQHF
>TRBJ2-5|.|.|TRBV19
TGTGCCAGTAGTATAGCTGGGCTAGAGACCCAGTACTTC
CASSIAGLETQYF
>TRBJ2-3|.|TRBD2|TRBV6-2/TRBV6-3
TGTGCCAGCAGCCACACTAGCGGCCGCGAGTATTTT
CASSHTSGREYF
>TRBJ2-5|.|.|TRBV5-4
TGTGCCAGCAGCTATTCGACAGGCTTTCAAGAGACCCAGTACTTC
CASSYSTGFQETQYF
>TRBJ1-1|.|.|TRBV5-6
TGTGCCAGCAGCTTCCGACAGACGAACACTGAAGCTTTCTTT
CASSFRQTNTEAFF
>TRBJ1-4|.|.|TRBV5-1
TGCGCCAGCAGCTTGGATCCCCCCGCAACTAATGAAAAACTGTTTTTT
CASSLDPPATNEKLFF
>TRBJ2-7|.|.|TRBV18
TGTGCCAGCTCACCAGGGGCGATGTCCTACGAGCAGTACTTC
CASSPGAMSYEQYF
>TRBJ1-2|.|.|TRBV7-3
TGTGCCAGCAGCCCAAGCGGGGACAACTATGGCTACACCTTC
CASSPSGDNYGYTF
>TRBJ1-2|.|.|TRBV9
TGTGCCAGCAGCGTAGGGGGGGGTACCTATGGCTACACCTTC
CASSVGGGTYGYTF
>TRBJ1-4|few|.|TRBV11-2
TGTGCCAGCAGCTTAGAATGGGGGAGGGGTGAAAAACTGTTTTTT
CASSLEWGRGEKLFF
>TRBJ2-7|.|.|TRBV10-3
TGTGCCATCAGTGGCAACAGCTACGAGCAGTACTTC
CAISGNSYEQYF
>TRBJ1-4|once|.|TRBV4-2
TGTGCCAGCAGCCAAGATCGAAGGAGGAGGACTAATGAAAAACTGTTTTTT
CASSQDRRRRTNEKLFF
>TRBJ2-5|.|TRBD1|TRBV4-1
TGCGCCAGCAGCCCCCTCTGGTCGGACAGGGGACAGACCCAGTACTTC
CASSPLWSDRGQTQYF
>TRBJ1-2|.|TRBD1|TRBV24-1
TGTGCCACCACCCTAAGGGGGCGGAGGGGCTACACCTTC
CATTLRGRRGYTF
>TRBJ2-3|.|TRBD1|TRBV7-6
TGTGCCAGCAGCTTAGCGGGACAGGGGCCAGATACGCAGTATTTT
CASSLAGQGPDTQYF
>TRBJ1-6|.|TRBD1|TRBV6-6
TGTGCCAGCAGTCGGGACAGGGGTATGGATTCACCCCTCCACTTT
CASSRDRGMDSPLHF
>TRBJ2-5|.|.|TRBV24-1
TGTGCCACCAGCGACAGAGTCCAAGAGACCCAGTACTTC
CATSDRVQETQYF
>TRBJ2-7|.|TRBD1|TRBV27
TGTGCCAGCAGTTTATCCAGGGACAGGGGAAGGGGAGGCGAGCAGTACTTC
CASSLSRDRGRGGEQYF
>TRBJ1-1|.|TRBD1|TRBV5-1
TGCGCCAGCAGCTTCGAAGGACAGGGGATCCAGGAAGCTTTCTTT
CASSFEGQGIQEAFF